The 10 T cell receptor beta chains in this list originate from one sample, sequenced in a study of T cell responses to AZD1222 COVID-19 vaccine. This table comes from immunoSEQ multiplex PCR, and its TCRdb copy is limited to in-frame clones, with some not included. Of just over 70,000 clones in the sample, approximately 81% were seen once. The source was peripheral blood, collected on day 0 of AZD1222 vaccination. These receptors all come from an adult in good health.

This sequence joins TRBV19 and TRBJ2-3; D gene uncertain. The V end lost 6 bases, the J end lost 2 bases, and 9 bases lay between the germline ends. The CDR3 is made up of 13 amino acids. CDR1 is LNHDA, CDR2 SQIVND, per germline (reference sequence). This chain's CDR3 is CASSQRDTDTQYF. DNA for the CDR3: TGTGCCAGTAGCCAACGAGACACAGATACGCAGTATTTT.

J is TRBJ2-7 and V is TRBV10-3; 9 nucleotides match TRBD1. Germline V gene data show CDR1 as ENHRY and CDR2 as SYGVKD. V dropped 6 bases and J dropped 2; count of bases not matched to a gene: 5. The CDR3 loop spans 14 amino acids. CDR3 sequence: CAIRDGTGTYEQYF. DNA of the CDR3: TGTGCCATCAGGGACGGGACAGGGACCTACGAGCAGTACTTC.

The sample holds one count of this clone. The rearrangement uses TRBV7-2 and TRBJ2-1; TRBD1 aligns across 11 bases. CDR3 length: 15 amino acids. Germline-derived CDR1 and CDR2 are SGHTA and FQGNSA. Germline trimming cut 5 bases from V and 10 bases from J; bases unmatched to any gene: 10. The CDR3 protein is CASSLGGTGGREQFF. CDR3 in DNA: TGTGCCAGCAGCCTCGGGGGGACAGGGGGTAGGGAGCAGTTCTTC.

This clone was found a few times. The V call is TRBV19, the J call TRBJ2-7; 16 positions match TRBD2. With V trimmed by 6 bases and J by 5 bases, 10 bases remained unmatched. Per the germline V gene, CDR1 is LNHDA and CDR2 is SQIVND (reference sequence). This CDR3 is 17 amino acids long. The CDR3 loop is CASRAGTSGGAWNEQYF. The CDR3 DNA sequence: TGTGCCAGTAGAGCCGGGACTAGCGGGGGGGCGTGGAACGAGCAGTACTTC.

The chain carries TRBV6-5 and TRBJ1-2; the match to TRBD1 covers 8 bases. CDR1 is MNHEY, CDR2 SVGAGI, per germline. V shed 0 bases, J shed 7 bases, and the junction held 7 bases outside the gene matches. This CDR3 region has 15 residues. In DNA form, the CDR3 reads TGTGCCAGCAGTTACTCCTCGCAGGGGGCTAGTGGCTACACCTTC. Encoded protein: CASSYSSQGASGYTF.

This clone is a singleton in its sample. The chain carries TRBV6-5 and TRBJ1-1; 8 bases align to TRBD1. This CDR3 spans 14 amino acids. V gave up 6 bases and J gave up 7 bases; unmatched junction bases: 10. The germline gives CDR1 MNHEY, CDR2 SVGAGI. DNA for the CDR3: TGTGCCAGCAGAGGGTTTGGACAGGGACTTGAAGCTTTCTTT. Protein: CASRGFGQGLEAFF.

The chain links TRBV4-2 to TRBJ2-3, with 11 bases that match TRBD2. The germline V gene has CDR1 LGHNA and CDR2 YNFKEQ. The length of the CDR3 is 18 residues. The J segment lost 5 bases and the V segment lost 4 bases, leaving 14 bases of the junction unmatched. The CDR3 region has the DNA TGTGCCAGCAGCCCTCAGTTGGTAGCGGGGGGGCCCGGAGATACGCAGTATTTT. Encoded protein: CASSPQLVAGGPGDTQYF.

This chain connects TRBV24-1 to TRBJ2-3; no definite D call. The CDR3 has 15 amino acids. V was shortened by 8 bases and J by 2 bases, with 16 bases between the two germline ends. Germline V gene lookup returns CDR1 KGHDR and CDR2 SFDVKD. The DNA for the CDR3 is TGTGCCACCACCCTGAGGAGAGATGACACAGATACGCAGTATTTT. This gives the protein CATTLRRDDTDTQYF.

In DNA, the CDR3 is TGTGCCACCAGTCAAGGGGCGGGGACCCAGTACTTC. This encodes CATSQGAGTQYF. The chain combines TRBV24-1 with TRBJ2-5; D is tentatively TRBD1 or TRBD2 (5 bases each). Trimming removed 6 bases at V and 7 bases at J, with 11 bases between. The CDR3 has 12 residues. Germline lookup yields CDR1 KGHDR and CDR2 SFDVKD.

The rearrangement uses TRBV5-1 and TRBJ1-1, with 9 positions matching TRBD1. The CDR3 spans 16 residues. Trimming took 4 bases from V and 6 from J; bases not matched to a gene: 13. Germline values: CDR1 SGHRS, CDR2 YFSETQ. CDR3 sequence: CASSPRTGDSDPEAFF. The CDR3 bases are TGCGCCAGCAGCCCGAGGACAGGGGACTCAGACCCTGAAGCTTTCTTT.